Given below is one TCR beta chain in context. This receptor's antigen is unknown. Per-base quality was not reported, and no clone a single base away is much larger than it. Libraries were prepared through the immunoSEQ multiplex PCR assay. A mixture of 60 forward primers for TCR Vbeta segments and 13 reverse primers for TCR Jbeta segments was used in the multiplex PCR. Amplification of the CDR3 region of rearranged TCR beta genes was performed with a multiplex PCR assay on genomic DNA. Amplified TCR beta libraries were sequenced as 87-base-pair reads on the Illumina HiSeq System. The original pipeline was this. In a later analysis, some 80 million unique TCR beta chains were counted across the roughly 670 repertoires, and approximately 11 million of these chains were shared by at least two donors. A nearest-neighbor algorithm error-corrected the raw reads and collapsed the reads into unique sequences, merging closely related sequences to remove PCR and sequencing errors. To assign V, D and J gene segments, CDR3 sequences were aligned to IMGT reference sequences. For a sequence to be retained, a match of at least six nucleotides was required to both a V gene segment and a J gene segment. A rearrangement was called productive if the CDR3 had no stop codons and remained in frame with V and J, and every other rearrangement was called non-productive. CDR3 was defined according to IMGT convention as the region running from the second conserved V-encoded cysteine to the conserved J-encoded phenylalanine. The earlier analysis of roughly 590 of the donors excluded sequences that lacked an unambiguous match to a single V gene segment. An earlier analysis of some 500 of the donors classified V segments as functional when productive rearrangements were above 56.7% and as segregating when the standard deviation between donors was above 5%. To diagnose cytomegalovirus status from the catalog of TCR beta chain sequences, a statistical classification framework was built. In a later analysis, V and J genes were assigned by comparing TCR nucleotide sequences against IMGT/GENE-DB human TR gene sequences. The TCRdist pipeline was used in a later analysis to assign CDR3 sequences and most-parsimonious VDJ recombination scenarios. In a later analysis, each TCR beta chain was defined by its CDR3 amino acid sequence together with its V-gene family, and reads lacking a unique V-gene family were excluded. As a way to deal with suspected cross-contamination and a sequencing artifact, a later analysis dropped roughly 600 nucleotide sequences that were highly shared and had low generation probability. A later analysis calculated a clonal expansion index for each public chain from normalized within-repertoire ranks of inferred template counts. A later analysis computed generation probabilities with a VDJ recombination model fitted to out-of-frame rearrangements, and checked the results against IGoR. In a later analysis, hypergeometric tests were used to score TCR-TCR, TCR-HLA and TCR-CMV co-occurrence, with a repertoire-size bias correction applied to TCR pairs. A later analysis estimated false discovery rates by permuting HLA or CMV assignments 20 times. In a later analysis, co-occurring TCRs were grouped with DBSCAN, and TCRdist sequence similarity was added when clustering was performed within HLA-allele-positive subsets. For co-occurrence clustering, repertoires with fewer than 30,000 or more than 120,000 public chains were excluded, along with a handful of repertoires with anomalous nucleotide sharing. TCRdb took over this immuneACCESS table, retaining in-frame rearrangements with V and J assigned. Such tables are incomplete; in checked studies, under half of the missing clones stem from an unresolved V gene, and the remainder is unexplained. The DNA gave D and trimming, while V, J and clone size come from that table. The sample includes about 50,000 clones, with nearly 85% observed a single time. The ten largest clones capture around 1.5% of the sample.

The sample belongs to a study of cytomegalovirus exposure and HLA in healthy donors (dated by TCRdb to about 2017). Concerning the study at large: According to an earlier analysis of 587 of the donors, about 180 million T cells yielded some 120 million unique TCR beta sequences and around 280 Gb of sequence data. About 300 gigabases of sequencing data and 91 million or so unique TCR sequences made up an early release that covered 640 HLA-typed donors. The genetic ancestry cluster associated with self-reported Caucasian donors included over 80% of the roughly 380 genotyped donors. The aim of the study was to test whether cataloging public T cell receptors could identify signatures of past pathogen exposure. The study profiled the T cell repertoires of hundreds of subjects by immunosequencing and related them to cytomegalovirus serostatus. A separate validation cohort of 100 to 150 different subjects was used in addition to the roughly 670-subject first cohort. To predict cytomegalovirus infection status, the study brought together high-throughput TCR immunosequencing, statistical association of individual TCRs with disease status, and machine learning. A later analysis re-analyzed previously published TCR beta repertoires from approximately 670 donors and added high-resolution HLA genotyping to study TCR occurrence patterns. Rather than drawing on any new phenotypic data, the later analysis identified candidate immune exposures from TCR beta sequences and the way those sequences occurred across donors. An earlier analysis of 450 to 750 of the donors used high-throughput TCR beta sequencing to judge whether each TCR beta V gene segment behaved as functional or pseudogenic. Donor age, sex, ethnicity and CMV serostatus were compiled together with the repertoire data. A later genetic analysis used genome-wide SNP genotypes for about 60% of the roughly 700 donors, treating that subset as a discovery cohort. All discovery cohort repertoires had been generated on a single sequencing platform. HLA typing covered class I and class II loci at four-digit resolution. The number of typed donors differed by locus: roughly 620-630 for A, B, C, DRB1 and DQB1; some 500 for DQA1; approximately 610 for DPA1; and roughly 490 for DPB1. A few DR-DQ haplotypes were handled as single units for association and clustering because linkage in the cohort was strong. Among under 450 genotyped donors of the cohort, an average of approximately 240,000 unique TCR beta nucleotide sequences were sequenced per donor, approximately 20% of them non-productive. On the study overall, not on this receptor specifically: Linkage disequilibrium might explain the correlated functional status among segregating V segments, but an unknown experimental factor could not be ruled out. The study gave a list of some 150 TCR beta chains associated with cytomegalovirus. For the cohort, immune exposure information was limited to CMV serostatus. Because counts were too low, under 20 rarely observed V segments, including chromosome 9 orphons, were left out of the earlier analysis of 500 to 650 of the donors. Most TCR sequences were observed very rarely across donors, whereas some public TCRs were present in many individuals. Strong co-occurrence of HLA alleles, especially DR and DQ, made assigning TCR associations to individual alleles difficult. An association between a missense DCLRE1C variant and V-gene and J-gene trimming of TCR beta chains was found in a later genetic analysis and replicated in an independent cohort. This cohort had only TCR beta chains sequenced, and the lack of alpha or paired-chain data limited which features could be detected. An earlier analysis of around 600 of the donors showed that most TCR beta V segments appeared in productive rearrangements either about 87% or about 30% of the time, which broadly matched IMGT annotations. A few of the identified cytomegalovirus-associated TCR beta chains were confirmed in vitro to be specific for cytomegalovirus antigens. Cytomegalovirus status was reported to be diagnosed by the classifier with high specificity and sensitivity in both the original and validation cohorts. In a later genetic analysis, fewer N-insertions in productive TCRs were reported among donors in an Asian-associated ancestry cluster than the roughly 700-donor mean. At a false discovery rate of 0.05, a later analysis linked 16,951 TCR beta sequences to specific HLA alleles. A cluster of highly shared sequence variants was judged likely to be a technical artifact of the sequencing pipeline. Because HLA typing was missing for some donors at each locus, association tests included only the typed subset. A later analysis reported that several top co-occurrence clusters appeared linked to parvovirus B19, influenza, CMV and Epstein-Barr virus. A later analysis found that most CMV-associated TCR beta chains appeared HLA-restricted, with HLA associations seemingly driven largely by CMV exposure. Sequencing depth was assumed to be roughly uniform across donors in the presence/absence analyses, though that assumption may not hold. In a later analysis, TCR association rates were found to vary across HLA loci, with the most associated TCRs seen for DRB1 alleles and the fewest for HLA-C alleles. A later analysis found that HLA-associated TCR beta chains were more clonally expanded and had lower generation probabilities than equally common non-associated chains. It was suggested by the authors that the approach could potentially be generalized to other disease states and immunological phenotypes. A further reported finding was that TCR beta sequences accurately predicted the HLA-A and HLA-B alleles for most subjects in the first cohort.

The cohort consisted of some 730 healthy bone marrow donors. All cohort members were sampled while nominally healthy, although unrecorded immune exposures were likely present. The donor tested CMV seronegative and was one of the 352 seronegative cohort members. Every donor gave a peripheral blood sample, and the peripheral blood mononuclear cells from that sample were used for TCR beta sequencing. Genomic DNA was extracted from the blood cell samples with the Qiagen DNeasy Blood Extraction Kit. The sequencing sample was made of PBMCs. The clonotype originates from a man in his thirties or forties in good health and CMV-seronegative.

The DNA sequence is TGTGCCAGCAGTTTCCTGGCAAGCTCCTACGAGCAGTACTTC. Its translation reads: CASSFLASSYEQYF. The chain is assembled from TRBV27 and TRBJ2-7; no D gene can be assigned with confidence. From a lookup of the germline V gene (reference sequence), CDR1 and CDR2 are MNHEY and SMNVEV. Inclusive of the bounding cysteine and phenylalanine, the CDR3 is 14 residues long. Here the CDR3 DNA is all that survives: 42 bases in frame from base 1. V and J lose 3 bases and 0 bases, and a span of 9 bases separates them.